This is a list of T cell receptor beta chains from one sample in a study of blood T cell repertoires in COVID-19. Using immunoSEQ multiplex PCR, the repertoire was profiled, and TCRdb retains in-frame clones only, with some absent. This table has 250,000 to 300,000 clones, about 88% appearing once. The sample comprised peripheral blood. The source of these receptors is a young woman with COVID-19, enrolled during active disease. Both conserved end residues are part of each CDR3. A D gene is named only where the DNA matches it firmly. Size is omitted from some rows. Given values are once, few, many or a class for expanded clones.

j_call d_call v_call clone_size cdr3_nt cdr3_aa
TRBJ1-2 - TRBV28 once TGTGCCAGCAGTTTAGTCACATCAGCAGGGCGAGGCTACACCTTC CASSLVTSAGRGYTF
TRBJ2-5 - TRBV15 few TGTGCCACCAGCAGAGCAAGGGGGACGACCCAGTACTTC CATSRARGTTQYF
TRBJ2-7 TRBD1 TRBV27 - TGTGCCAGCAGTTACAGGGGTAACGAGCAGTACTTC CASSYRGNEQYF
TRBJ2-5 TRBD1 TRBV28 - TGTGCCAGCACGCCCGCAGGGGGCGCCGAGACCCAGTACTTC CASTPAGGAETQYF
TRBJ2-3 TRBD2 TRBV18 - TGTGCCAGCTCCCTGACTAGCGGGAGTATTGGTGATACGCAGTATTTT CASSLTSGSIGDTQYF
TRBJ2-7 TRBD2 TRBV4-2 - TGTGCCAGCAGCCGAGGACTAGCGGGAACAGTGCAGGGCTACGAGCAGTACTTC CASSRGLAGTVQGYEQYF
TRBJ1-2 TRBD1 TRBV18 once TGTGCCAGCTCACCACTTTACCCCGGGACAGGGATAATCAAGAACTATGGCTACACCTTC CASSPLYPGTGIIKNYGYTF
TRBJ2-5 TRBD1 TRBV10-1 - TGCGCCAGCAGTGATTCCGGGACAGGGGCCCGAGAGACCCAGTACTTC CASSDSGTGARETQYF
TRBJ1-5 - TRBV3-1/TRBV3-2 - TGTGCCAGCAGCCAAGATCGGGAACAGCCCCAGCATTTT CASSQDREQPQHF
TRBJ2-5 - TRBV7-6 - TGTGCCAGCAGCTTACGGACAGATTACCAAGAGACCCAGTACTTC CASSLRTDYQETQYF
TRBJ2-7 - TRBV24-1 - TGTGCCACCGACGCGGCGGTCTACGAGCAGTACTTC CATDAAVYEQYF
TRBJ2-2 - TRBV18 - TGTGCCAGCTCACCACCGCGGGGTGGCACCGGGGAGCTGTTTTTT CASSPPRGGTGELFF
TRBJ2-5 TRBD2 TRBV2 - TGTGCCAGCAGTGAAGATGTTAGCGGGAGGGCTGGGGAGACCCAGTACTTC CASSEDVSGRAGETQYF
TRBJ2-3 TRBD2 TRBV7-2 - TGTGCCAGCAGCTCGCCCCCCGGGACTAGCGGGAGAAGTACGCAGTATTTT CASSSPPGTSGRSTQYF
TRBJ1-2 TRBD1 TRBV7-8 - TGTGCCAGCAGCTTAGCCGCAGGGGGAGGCTACACCTTC CASSLAAGGGYTF
TRBJ2-1 - TRBV7-2 - TGTGCCAGCAGCTTCCAAGGGGTGGCTGAGCAGTTCTTC CASSFQGVAEQFF
TRBJ1-2 - TRBV28 - TGTGCCAGCAGTTTCTCGGACTATGGCTACACCTTC CASSFSDYGYTF
TRBJ1-3 - TRBV4-3 - TGCGCCAGCAGCCAAGACCCCCCGACAGGTGCCTACTCTGGAAACACCATATATTTT CASSQDPPTGAYSGNTIYF
TRBJ1-2 - TRBV7-2 - TGTGCCAGCAGCTTAGCAACGGGGGATGGCTACACCTTC CASSLATGDGYTF
TRBJ1-5 TRBD1 TRBV30 - TGTGCCTGGAGTACCACAGGGGTGCCCTCTAATCAGCCCCAGCATTTT CAWSTTGVPSNQPQHF
TRBJ1-4 - TRBV28 once TGTGCCAGCAGTTTATTAGGCGGGGGGTTAGGTGAAAAACTGTTTTTT CASSLLGGGLGEKLFF
TRBJ1-2 TRBD1 TRBV5-1 - TGCGCCAGCAGCTGGAACAGGGGACTCTACTATGGCTACACCTTC CASSWNRGLYYGYTF
TRBJ2-1 - TRBV7-2 - TGTGCCAGCAGCTTCAGGAGGGCCGGGGAGCAGTTCTTC CASSFRRAGEQFF
TRBJ2-7 - TRBV19 - TGTGCCAGTAGCATAAGACCGGGAGTCGGGTACGAGCAGTACTTC CASSIRPGVGYEQYF
TRBJ1-2 - TRBV24-1 few TGTGCCACCAGTGACCCTGGACAGTACTATGGCTACACCTTC CATSDPGQYYGYTF
TRBJ1-2 - TRBV7-2 - TGTGCCAGCACCGGGCTCGGGTGGGAGAGTGGCTACACCTTC CASTGLGWESGYTF
TRBJ1-3 TRBD1 TRBV7-6 few TGTGCCAGCAGCGCAGGGGGACAGGGCTCTGGAAACACCATATATTTT CASSAGGQGSGNTIYF
TRBJ2-1 TRBD2 TRBV12-3/TRBV12-4 - TGTGCCAGCAGACCGGGGACTAAAAATGAGCAGTTCTTC CASRPGTKNEQFF
TRBJ2-7 TRBD2 TRBV9 - TGTGCCAGCAGCGTAGATGATGCGGGAGGGCTACGACGCGAGCAGTACTTC CASSVDDAGGLRREQYF
TRBJ2-1 TRBD1 TRBV5-1 - TGCGCCAGCAGCTGGAACAGGGGGTATAATGAGCAGTTCTTC CASSWNRGYNEQFF
TRBJ2-7 - TRBV7-2 - TGTGCCAGCAGCCTAAGTTACGAGCAGTACTTC CASSLSYEQYF
TRBJ2-7 TRBD2 TRBV18 - TGTGCCAGCTTAACTACTAGCGCAGCTGTCGACGAGCAGTACTTC CASLTTSAAVDEQYF
TRBJ2-1 TRBD2 TRBV2 - TGTGCCAGCAGTGAAGCGCGAGCGGGAGGATCCTACAATGAGCAGTTCTTC CASSEARAGGSYNEQFF